These T cell receptor beta chains were read from a single sample in a study of T cell responses to AZD1222 COVID-19 vaccine. Sequencing used immunoSEQ multiplex PCR; TCRdb keeps in-frame clones, though not all of them. The data contain approximately 93,000 clones, approximately 89% of them singletons. The sample in question was peripheral blood, obtained 28 days after the second AZD1222 dose. The source of these receptors is an adult who received the AZD1222 COVID-19 vaccine. Each CDR3 is given with its conserved first and last residue. The D gene is left open where the match is weak. Only part of the rows carry a size: once, few, many, or a class if the clone is expanded.

len: 15; v_gene: TRBV9; j_gene: TRBJ2-2; d_gene: .; abundance: .; CDR3nt: TGTGCCAGCAGCGTAGCCCCGTCGAACACCGGGGAGCTGTTTTTT; CDR3aa: CASSVAPSNTGELFF
len: 16; v_gene: TRBV10-3; j_gene: TRBJ2-2; d_gene: .; abundance: .; CDR3nt: TGTGCCATCACCTACCGAAGGGAGGACCGGGTTCGAGAGCTGTTTTTT; CDR3aa: CAITYRREDRVRELFF
len: 11; v_gene: TRBV12-3/TRBV12-4; j_gene: TRBJ2-2; d_gene: TRBD2; abundance: .; CDR3nt: TGTGCCGCGGGGGGCACCGGGGAGCTGTTTTTT; CDR3aa: CAAGGTGELFF
len: 19; v_gene: TRBV28; j_gene: TRBJ2-2; d_gene: .; abundance: .; CDR3nt: TGTGCCAGCAGTATCCTTAGACGCAGAGCTTCGGGGAACACCGGGGAGCTGTTTTTT; CDR3aa: CASSILRRRASGNTGELFF
len: 15; v_gene: TRBV9; j_gene: TRBJ1-1; d_gene: TRBD1; abundance: .; CDR3nt: TGTGCCAGCAGCCCAGGACAGGGGCTGAACACTGAAGCTTTCTTT; CDR3aa: CASSPGQGLNTEAFF
len: 15; v_gene: TRBV6-1; j_gene: TRBJ2-3; d_gene: .; abundance: .; CDR3nt: TGTGCCAGCAGTGAATTGCGTCCGTCCACAGATACGCAGTATTTT; CDR3aa: CASSELRPSTDTQYF
len: 14; v_gene: TRBV7-2; j_gene: TRBJ2-7; d_gene: TRBD1; abundance: .; CDR3nt: TGTGCCAGCAGCTGGGGACAGGGGGCCTACGAGCAGTACTTC; CDR3aa: CASSWGQGAYEQYF
len: 13; v_gene: TRBV7-3; j_gene: TRBJ1-2; d_gene: .; abundance: .; CDR3nt: TGTGCCAGCAGCTTGGGCCCAGGGTTCGGCTACACCTTC; CDR3aa: CASSLGPGFGYTF
len: 15; v_gene: TRBV6-2/TRBV6-3; j_gene: TRBJ1-2; d_gene: TRBD1; abundance: .; CDR3nt: TGTGCCAGCATCCCAACAGGGGAGGGTATGGATGGCTACACCTTC; CDR3aa: CASIPTGEGMDGYTF
len: 15; v_gene: TRBV7-3; j_gene: TRBJ2-1; d_gene: TRBD2; abundance: .; CDR3nt: TGTGCCAGCAGCTCGCGGGGGGGCGCCTACAATGAGCAGTTCTTC; CDR3aa: CASSSRGGAYNEQFF
len: 14; v_gene: TRBV7-2; j_gene: TRBJ2-7; d_gene: .; abundance: .; CDR3nt: TGTGCCAGCAGCTTTACGGGACCGCTCTACGAGCAGTACTTC; CDR3aa: CASSFTGPLYEQYF
len: 15; v_gene: TRBV5-6; j_gene: TRBJ1-5; d_gene: TRBD1; abundance: .; CDR3nt: TGTGCCAGCAGCCTAGGGACAGACTCCAATCAGCCCCAGCATTTT; CDR3aa: CASSLGTDSNQPQHF
len: 16; v_gene: TRBV19; j_gene: TRBJ2-5; d_gene: TRBD1; abundance: once; CDR3nt: TGTGCCAGTGCTAATACGGGGGACAGGGGCCGGGAGACCCAGTACTTC; CDR3aa: CASANTGDRGRETQYF
len: 15; v_gene: TRBV10-1; j_gene: TRBJ1-3; d_gene: .; abundance: .; CDR3nt: TGCGCCAGCAGTGAGTCTGTGGGCCAGGTAAACACCATATATTTT; CDR3aa: CASSESVGQVNTIYF
len: 14; v_gene: TRBV5-6; j_gene: TRBJ2-2; d_gene: .; abundance: .; CDR3nt: TGTGCCAGCACGCGGGACAGAAACACCGGGGAGCTGTTTTTT; CDR3aa: CASTRDRNTGELFF
len: 14; v_gene: TRBV4-2; j_gene: TRBJ1-1; d_gene: .; abundance: .; CDR3nt: TGTGCCAGCAGCCGTGAGGGGCCAGGCACTGAAGCTTTCTTT; CDR3aa: CASSREGPGTEAFF
len: 16; v_gene: TRBV6-5; j_gene: TRBJ1-2; d_gene: TRBD1; abundance: .; CDR3nt: TGTGCCAGCAGTTACTTCTCCACAGGGGGACCAAATGGCTACACCTTC; CDR3aa: CASSYFSTGGPNGYTF
len: 16; v_gene: TRBV7-3; j_gene: TRBJ2-1; d_gene: TRBD2; abundance: .; CDR3nt: TGTGCCAGCAGTCATCTAGCGGGGGGAGCCTACAATGAGCAGTTCTTC; CDR3aa: CASSHLAGGAYNEQFF
len: 15; v_gene: TRBV11-3; j_gene: TRBJ1-1; d_gene: .; abundance: .; CDR3nt: TGTGCCAGCAGCTTAGGTGAGGGATTAGACACTGAAGCTTTCTTT; CDR3aa: CASSLGEGLDTEAFF
len: 14; v_gene: TRBV9; j_gene: TRBJ2-2; d_gene: .; abundance: .; CDR3nt: TGTGCCAGCAGCGTAGATGGCTTCGCCGGGGAGCTGTTTTTT; CDR3aa: CASSVDGFAGELFF
len: 12; v_gene: TRBV11-2; j_gene: TRBJ1-1; d_gene: .; abundance: once; CDR3nt: TGTGCCAGCAGCTTACAGAACACTGAAGCTTTCTTT; CDR3aa: CASSLQNTEAFF
len: 14; v_gene: TRBV4-2; j_gene: TRBJ1-6; d_gene: .; abundance: .; CDR3nt: TGTGCCAGCAAAAAGGGGGAAGAGAATTCACCCCTCCACTTT; CDR3aa: CASKKGEENSPLHF
len: 15; v_gene: TRBV5-1; j_gene: TRBJ1-1; d_gene: TRBD1; abundance: .; CDR3nt: TGCGCCAGCAGCAGCAACAGGGGTATGAACACTGAAGCTTTCTTT; CDR3aa: CASSSNRGMNTEAFF
len: 14; v_gene: TRBV18; j_gene: TRBJ2-5; d_gene: .; abundance: .; CDR3nt: TGTGCCAGCTCCCTACTGGAGGGGCAAGAGACCCAGTACTTC; CDR3aa: CASSLLEGQETQYF
len: 15; v_gene: TRBV3-1/TRBV3-2; j_gene: TRBJ2-3; d_gene: TRBD2; abundance: .; CDR3nt: TGTGCCAGCAGCCGTAGCGGGGGGCCATCAGATACGCAGTATTTT; CDR3aa: CASSRSGGPSDTQYF
len: 16; v_gene: TRBV3-1/TRBV3-2; j_gene: TRBJ1-4; d_gene: .; abundance: few; CDR3nt: TGTGCCAGCAGCCAAGATCCCTTACAGGGAAGGGAAAAACTGTTTTTT; CDR3aa: CASSQDPLQGREKLFF
len: 15; v_gene: TRBV5-6; j_gene: TRBJ1-2; d_gene: TRBD1; abundance: .; CDR3nt: TGTGCCAGCAGCCAGACGACAGGGACCAACTATGGCTACACCTTC; CDR3aa: CASSQTTGTNYGYTF
len: 16; v_gene: TRBV7-9; j_gene: TRBJ2-7; d_gene: .; abundance: .; CDR3nt: TGTGCCAGCAGCTTAGGAGGTGGGACAACTCCCAGCGAGCAGTACTTC; CDR3aa: CASSLGGGTTPSEQYF
len: 17; v_gene: TRBV7-9; j_gene: TRBJ1-4; d_gene: .; abundance: .; CDR3nt: TGTGCCAGCAGCTTAGGGTTCGGGGTAGCAACTAATGAAAAACTGTTTTTT; CDR3aa: CASSLGFGVATNEKLFF
len: 14; v_gene: TRBV6-4; j_gene: TRBJ1-2; d_gene: .; abundance: .; CDR3nt: TGTGCCCCCTTTGGGAGGCGTTCCCTCTATGGCTACACCTTC; CDR3aa: CAPFGRRSLYGYTF
len: 16; v_gene: TRBV18; j_gene: TRBJ1-1; d_gene: .; abundance: .; CDR3nt: TGTGCCAGCTCACCAACGGTTCTTCTTATGAACACTGAAGCTTTCTTT; CDR3aa: CASSPTVLLMNTEAFF
len: 14; v_gene: TRBV9; j_gene: TRBJ2-5; d_gene: TRBD1; abundance: .; CDR3nt: TGTGCCAGCAGCGTGACAGGGGTAGGAGAGACCCAGTACTTC; CDR3aa: CASSVTGVGETQYF
len: 15; v_gene: TRBV28; j_gene: TRBJ2-2; d_gene: .; abundance: .; CDR3nt: TGTGCCAGCAGTTCTGGCGGTCTGATCACCGGGGAGCTGTTTTTT; CDR3aa: CASSSGGLITGELFF
len: 11; v_gene: TRBV5-1; j_gene: TRBJ2-1; d_gene: TRBD2; abundance: .; CDR3nt: TGCGCCAGCAACACGGGGGGTGAGCAGTTCTTC; CDR3aa: CASNTGGEQFF
len: 16; v_gene: TRBV9; j_gene: TRBJ2-3; d_gene: .; abundance: .; CDR3nt: TGTGCCAGCAGCGTAGGGGGGGAAATCGGGACAGATACGCAGTATTTT; CDR3aa: CASSVGGEIGTDTQYF
len: 13; v_gene: TRBV27; j_gene: TRBJ2-7; d_gene: .; abundance: .; CDR3nt: TGTGCCAGCAGCCCAACCGAACCCTACGAGCAGTACTTC; CDR3aa: CASSPTEPYEQYF
len: 14; v_gene: TRBV2; j_gene: TRBJ2-1; d_gene: TRBD1; abundance: few; CDR3nt: TGTGCCAGCAGTCCCGGGACAGCCTACAATGAGCAGTTCTTC; CDR3aa: CASSPGTAYNEQFF
len: 14; v_gene: TRBV18; j_gene: TRBJ2-3; d_gene: .; abundance: .; CDR3nt: TGTGCCAGCTCACTCTCGGGATACACAGATACGCAGTATTTT; CDR3aa: CASSLSGYTDTQYF
len: 17; v_gene: TRBV7-7; j_gene: TRBJ2-5; d_gene: .; abundance: once; CDR3nt: TGTGCTAGCAGCTTAAGCTCTAGGGGCACCTCCCAAGAGACCCAGTACTTC; CDR3aa: CASSLSSRGTSQETQYF
len: 14; v_gene: TRBV11-2; j_gene: TRBJ2-2; d_gene: .; abundance: .; CDR3nt: TGTGCCAGCAGCTTAGTTCGCGGACCCGGGGAGCTGTTTTTT; CDR3aa: CASSLVRGPGELFF
len: 11; v_gene: TRBV12-5; j_gene: TRBJ2-3; d_gene: .; abundance: once; CDR3nt: TGTGCTAGTAGAAGCACAGATACGCAGTATTTT; CDR3aa: CASRSTDTQYF